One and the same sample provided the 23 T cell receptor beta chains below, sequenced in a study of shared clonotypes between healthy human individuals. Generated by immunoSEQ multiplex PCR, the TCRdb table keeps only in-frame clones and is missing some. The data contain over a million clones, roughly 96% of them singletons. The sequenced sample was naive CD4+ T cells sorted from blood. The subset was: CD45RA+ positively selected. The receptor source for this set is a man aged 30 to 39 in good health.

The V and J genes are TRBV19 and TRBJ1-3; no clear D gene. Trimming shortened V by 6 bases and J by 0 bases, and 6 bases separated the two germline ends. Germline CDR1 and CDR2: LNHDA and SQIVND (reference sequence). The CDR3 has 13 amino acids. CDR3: CASRPVSGNTIYF. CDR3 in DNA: TGTGCCAGTAGGCCAGTCTCTGGAAACACCATATATTTT.

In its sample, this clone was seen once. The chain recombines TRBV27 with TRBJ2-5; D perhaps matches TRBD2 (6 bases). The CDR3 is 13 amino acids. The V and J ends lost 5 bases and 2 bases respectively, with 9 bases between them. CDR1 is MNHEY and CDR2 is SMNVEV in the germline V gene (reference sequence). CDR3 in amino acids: CASSQGGQETQYF. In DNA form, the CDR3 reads TGTGCCAGCAGTCAAGGAGGGCAAGAGACCCAGTACTTC.

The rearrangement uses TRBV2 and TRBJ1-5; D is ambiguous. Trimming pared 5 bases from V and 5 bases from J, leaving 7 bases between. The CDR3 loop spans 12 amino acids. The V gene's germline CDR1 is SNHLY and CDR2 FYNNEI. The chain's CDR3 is CASSKSDQPQHF. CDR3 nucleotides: TGTGCCAGCAGTAAGTCGGATCAGCCCCAGCATTTT.

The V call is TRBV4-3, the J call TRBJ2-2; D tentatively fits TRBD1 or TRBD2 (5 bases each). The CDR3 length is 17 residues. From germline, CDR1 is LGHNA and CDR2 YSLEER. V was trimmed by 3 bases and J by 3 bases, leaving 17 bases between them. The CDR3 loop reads CASSQGTRGRHTGELFF. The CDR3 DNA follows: TGCGCCAGCAGCCAGGGGACCCGGGGACGCCACACCGGGGAGCTGTTTTTT.

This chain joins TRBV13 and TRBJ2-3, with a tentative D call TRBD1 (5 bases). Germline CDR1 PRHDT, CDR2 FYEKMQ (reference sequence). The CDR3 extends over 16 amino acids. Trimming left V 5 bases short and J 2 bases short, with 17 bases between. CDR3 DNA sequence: TGTGCCAGCAGCCTAGATAGGGGCAGCCTCACAGATACGCAGTATTTT. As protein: CASSLDRGSLTDTQYF.

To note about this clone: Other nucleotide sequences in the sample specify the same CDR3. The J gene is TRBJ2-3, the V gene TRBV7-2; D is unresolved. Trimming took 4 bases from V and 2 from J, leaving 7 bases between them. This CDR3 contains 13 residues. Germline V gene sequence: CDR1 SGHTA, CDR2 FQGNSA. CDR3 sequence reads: CASSSGVTDTQYF. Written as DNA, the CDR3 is TGTGCCAGCAGCTCTGGGGTCACAGATACGCAGTATTTT.

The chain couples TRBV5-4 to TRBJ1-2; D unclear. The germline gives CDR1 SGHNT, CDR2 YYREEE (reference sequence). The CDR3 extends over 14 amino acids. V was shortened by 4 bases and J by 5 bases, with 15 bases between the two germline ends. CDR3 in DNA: TGTGCCAGCAGCCCCAACCCCACAGAGTATGGCTACACCTTC. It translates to CASSPNPTEYGYTF.

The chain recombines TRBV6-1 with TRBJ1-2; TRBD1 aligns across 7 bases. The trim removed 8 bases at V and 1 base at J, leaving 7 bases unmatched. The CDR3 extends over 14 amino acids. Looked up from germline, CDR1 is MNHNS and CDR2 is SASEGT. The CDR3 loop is CASPGGTVNYGYTF. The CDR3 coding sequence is TGTGCCAGCCCGGGGGGGACAGTTAACTATGGCTACACCTTC.

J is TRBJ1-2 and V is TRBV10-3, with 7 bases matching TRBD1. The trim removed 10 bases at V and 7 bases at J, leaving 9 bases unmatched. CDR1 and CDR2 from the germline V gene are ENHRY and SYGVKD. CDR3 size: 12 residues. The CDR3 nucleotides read TGTGCCACCGCGACAGGGTCGTTTGGCTACACCTTC. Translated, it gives CATATGSFGYTF.

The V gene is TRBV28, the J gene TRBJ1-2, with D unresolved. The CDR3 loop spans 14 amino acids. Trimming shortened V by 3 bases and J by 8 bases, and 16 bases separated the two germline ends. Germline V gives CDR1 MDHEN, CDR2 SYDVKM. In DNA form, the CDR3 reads TGTGCCAGCAGTTTCGTACACCCCATGAGGGGCTACACCTTC. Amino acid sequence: CASSFVHPMRGYTF.

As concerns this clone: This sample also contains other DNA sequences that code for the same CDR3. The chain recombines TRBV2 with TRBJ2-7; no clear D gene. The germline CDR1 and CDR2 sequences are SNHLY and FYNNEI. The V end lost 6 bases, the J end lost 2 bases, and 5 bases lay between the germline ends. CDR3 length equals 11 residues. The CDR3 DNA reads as TGTGCCAGCAGCATAACCTACGAGCAGTACTTC. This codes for CASSITYEQYF.

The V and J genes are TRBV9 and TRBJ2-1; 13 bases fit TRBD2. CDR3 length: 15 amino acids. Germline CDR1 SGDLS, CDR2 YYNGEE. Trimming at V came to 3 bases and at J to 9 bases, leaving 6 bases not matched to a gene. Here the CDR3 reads CASSAWTSGSSEQFF. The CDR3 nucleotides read TGTGCCAGCAGCGCGTGGACTAGCGGGAGCTCTGAGCAGTTCTTC.

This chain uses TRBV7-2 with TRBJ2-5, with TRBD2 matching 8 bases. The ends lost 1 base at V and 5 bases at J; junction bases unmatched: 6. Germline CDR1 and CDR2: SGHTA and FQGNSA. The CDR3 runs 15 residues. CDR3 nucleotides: TGTGCCAGCAGCTTAGTGCGGGGGGCGAGCGAGACCCAGTACTTC. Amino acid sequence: CASSLVRGASETQYF.

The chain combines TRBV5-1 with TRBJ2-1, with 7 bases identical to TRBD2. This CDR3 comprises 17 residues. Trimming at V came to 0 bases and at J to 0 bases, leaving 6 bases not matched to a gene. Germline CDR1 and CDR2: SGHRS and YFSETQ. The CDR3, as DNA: TGCGCCAGCAGCTTGGCGGAGCGGGGTCGCTCCTACAATGAGCAGTTCTTC. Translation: CASSLAERGRSYNEQFF.

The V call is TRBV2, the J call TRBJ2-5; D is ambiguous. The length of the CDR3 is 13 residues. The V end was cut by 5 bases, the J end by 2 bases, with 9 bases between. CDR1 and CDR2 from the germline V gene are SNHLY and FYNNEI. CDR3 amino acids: CASSIETQETQYF. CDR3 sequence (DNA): TGTGCCAGCAGTATAGAGACTCAAGAGACCCAGTACTTC.

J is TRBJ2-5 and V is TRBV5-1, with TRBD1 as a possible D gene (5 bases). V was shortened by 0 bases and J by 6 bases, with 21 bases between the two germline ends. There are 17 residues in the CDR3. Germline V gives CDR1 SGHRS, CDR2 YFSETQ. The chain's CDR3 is CASSLDPIAQGGKTQYF. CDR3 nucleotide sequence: TGCGCCAGCAGCTTGGACCCAATTGCGCAGGGTGGGAAGACCCAGTACTTC.

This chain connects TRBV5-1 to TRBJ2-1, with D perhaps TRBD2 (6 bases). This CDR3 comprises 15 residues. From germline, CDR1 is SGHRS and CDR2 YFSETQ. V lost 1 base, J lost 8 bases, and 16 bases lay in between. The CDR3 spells CASSLMGFGGDEQFF. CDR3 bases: TGCGCCAGCAGCTTGATGGGGTTCGGGGGAGATGAGCAGTTCTTC.

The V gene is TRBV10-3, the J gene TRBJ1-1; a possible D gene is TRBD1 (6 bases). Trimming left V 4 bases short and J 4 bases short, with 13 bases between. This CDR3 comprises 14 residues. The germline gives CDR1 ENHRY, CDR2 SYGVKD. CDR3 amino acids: CAISGVPGATEAFF. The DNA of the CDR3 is TGTGCCATCAGTGGTGTGCCAGGGGCCACTGAAGCTTTCTTT.

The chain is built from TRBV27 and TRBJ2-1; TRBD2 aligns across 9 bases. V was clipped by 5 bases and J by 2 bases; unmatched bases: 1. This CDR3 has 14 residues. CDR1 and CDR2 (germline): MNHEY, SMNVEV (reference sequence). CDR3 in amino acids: CASSAGGTYNEQFF. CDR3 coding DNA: TGTGCCAGCAGTGCGGGGGGGACCTACAATGAGCAGTTCTTC.

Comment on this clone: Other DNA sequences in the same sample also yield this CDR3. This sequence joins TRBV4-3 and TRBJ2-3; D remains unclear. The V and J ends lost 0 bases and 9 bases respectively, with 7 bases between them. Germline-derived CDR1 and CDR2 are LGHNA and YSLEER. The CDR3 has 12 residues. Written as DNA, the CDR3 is TGCGCCAGCAGCCAAGATCGGAGCACGCAGTATTTT. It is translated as CASSQDRSTQYF.

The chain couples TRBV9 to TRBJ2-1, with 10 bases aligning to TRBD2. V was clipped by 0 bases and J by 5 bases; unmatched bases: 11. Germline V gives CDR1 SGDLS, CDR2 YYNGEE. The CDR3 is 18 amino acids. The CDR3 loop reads CASSVGVGTSALHNEQFF. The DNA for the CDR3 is TGTGCCAGCAGCGTAGGGGTGGGGACTAGCGCCTTACACAATGAGCAGTTCTTC.

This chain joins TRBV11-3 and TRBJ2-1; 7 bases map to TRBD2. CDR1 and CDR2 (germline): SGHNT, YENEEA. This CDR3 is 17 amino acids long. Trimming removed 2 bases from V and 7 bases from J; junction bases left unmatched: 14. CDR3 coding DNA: TGTGCCAGCAGCTTACCGTCGACTAGCAACTCTTGGAATGAGCAGTTCTTC. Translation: CASSLPSTSNSWNEQFF. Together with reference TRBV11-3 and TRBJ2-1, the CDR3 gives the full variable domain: EAGVVQSPRYKIIEKKQPVAFWCNPISGHNTLYWYLQNLGQGPELLIRYENEEAVDDSQLPKDRFSAERLKGVDSTLKIQPAELGDSAVYLCASSLPSTSNSWNEQFFGPGTRLTVL.

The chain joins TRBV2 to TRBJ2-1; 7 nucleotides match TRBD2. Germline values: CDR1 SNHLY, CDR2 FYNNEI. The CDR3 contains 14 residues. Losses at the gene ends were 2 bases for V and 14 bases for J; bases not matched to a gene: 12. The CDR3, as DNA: TGTGCCAGCAGTGAAAGGGCTAGCGGTACCAGGGAGTTCTTC. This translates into CASSERASGTREFF. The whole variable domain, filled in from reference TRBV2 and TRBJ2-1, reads EPEVTQTPSHQVTQMGQEVILRCVPISNHLYFYWYRQILGQKVEFLVSFYNNEISEKSEIFDDQFSVERPDGSNFTLKIRSTKLEDSAMYFCASSERASGTREFFGPGTRLTVL.